The clone carrying this TCR beta chain was observed many times. The sample belongs to a study of T-cell reconstitution after alpha-beta-depleted transplantation in children. V lost 0 bases to trimming and J lost 7 bases; unmatched junction nucleotides: 0. The germline gives CDR1 SGHRS, CDR2 YFSETQ. The CDR3 covers 14 residues. The TCRbeta library was prepared with unique molecular identifiers. TCRdb independently ran MiXCR on the PCR reads; one entry per CDR3 protein. Counted here are about 980,000 distinct CDR3 sequences, roughly 29% occurring once; the ten biggest clones make up about 28%. The chain uses TRBV5-1 and TRBJ1-5, with 11 bases fitting TRBD1. This sample comprised PBMCs, mostly from graft donor cells, obtained 360 days after TCRalphabeta/CD19-depleted stem cell transplant. This TCR derives from a boy under two years old who had a stem cell transplant for SCID, so the T cells may come from the graft donor. CDR3 sequence (DNA): TGCGCCAGCAGCTTGGGGACAGGGGGCCAGCCCCAGCATTTT. It yields the protein CASSLGTGGQPQHF.